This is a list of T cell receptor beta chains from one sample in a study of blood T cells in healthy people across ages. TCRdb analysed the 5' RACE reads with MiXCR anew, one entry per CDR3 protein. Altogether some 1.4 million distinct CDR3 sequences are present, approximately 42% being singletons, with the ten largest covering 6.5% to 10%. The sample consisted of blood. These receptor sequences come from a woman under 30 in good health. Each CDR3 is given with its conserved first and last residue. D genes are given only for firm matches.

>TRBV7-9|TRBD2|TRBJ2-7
CASSQGHLSGRSSYEQYF
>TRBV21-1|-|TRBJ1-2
CASSSCAGWDGYTF
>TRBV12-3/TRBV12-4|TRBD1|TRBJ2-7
CASSEPGQGSSYEQYF
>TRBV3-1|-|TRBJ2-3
CASSQVKDTQYF
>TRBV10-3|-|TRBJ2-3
CAISAPGPLDPDTQYF
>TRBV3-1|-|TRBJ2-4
CASSQGTENIQYF
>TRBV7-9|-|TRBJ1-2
CASSLDGDLNYGYTF
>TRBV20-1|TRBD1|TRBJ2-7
CSASPLEAGGQYF
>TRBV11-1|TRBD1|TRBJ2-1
CASRATGTYNEQFF
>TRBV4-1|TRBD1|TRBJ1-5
CASSHIMGQKNQPQHF
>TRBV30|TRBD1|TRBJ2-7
CAWGTGAYEQYF
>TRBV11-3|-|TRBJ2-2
CASSLNIGELFF
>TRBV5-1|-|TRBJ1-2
CASGEGDYGYTF
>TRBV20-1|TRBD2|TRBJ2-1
CSASLLLAGGPYNEQFF
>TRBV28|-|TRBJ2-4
CASSDAAKNIQYF
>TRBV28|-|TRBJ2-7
CASSRVVRRGYEQYF
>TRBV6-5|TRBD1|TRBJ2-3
CASSYDGTGADTQYF
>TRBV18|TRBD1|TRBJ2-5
CASSVPGQGRQETQYF
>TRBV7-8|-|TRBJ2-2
CASSQTLTTGELFF
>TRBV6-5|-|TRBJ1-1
CASSSQGQMNTEAFF
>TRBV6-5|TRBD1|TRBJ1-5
CASINPQGASGNQPQHF
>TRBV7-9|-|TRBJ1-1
CASEPNTEAFF
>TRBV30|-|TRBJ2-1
CAWSGGRAPWNEQFF
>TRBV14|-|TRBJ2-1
CASSPPKRVLYNEQFF
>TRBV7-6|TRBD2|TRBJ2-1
CASSSEAGGPDEQFF
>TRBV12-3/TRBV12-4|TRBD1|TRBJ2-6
CASSLQTGGFGANVLTF
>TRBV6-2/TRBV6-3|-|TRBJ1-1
CASRPGGPEAFF
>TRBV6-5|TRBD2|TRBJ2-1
CASSYRTSGRGNEQFF
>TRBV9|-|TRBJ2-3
CASSVREWTDTQYF
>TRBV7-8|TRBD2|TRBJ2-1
CASSLAPIGRAYNEQFF
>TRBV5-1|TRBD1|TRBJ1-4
CASSRGPGQGDEKLFF
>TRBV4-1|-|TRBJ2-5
CASSQDGGGKETQYF
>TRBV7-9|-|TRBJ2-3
CASILLLADTQYF
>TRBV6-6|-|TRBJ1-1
CASSPEGLNTEAFF
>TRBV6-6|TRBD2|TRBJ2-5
CASTLAGEETQYF
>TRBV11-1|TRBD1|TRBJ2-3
CASSPLDRDRTDTQYF
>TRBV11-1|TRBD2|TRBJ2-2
CASSSSTTGTSDRSNTGELFF